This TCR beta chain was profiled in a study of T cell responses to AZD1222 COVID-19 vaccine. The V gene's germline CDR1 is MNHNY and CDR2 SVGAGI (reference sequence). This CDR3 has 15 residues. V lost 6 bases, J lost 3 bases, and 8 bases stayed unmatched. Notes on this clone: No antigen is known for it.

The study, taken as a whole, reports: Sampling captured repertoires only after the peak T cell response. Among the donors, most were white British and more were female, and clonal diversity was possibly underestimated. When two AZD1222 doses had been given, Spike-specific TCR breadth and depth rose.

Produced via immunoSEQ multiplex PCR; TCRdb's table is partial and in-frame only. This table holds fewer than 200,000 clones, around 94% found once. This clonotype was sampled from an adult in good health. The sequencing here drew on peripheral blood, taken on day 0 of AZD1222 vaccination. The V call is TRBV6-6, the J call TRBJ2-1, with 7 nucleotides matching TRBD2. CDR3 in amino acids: CASSQRGLNYNEQFF. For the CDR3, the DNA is TGTGCCAGCAGCCAAAGGGGACTAAACTACAATGAGCAGTTCTTC.